A single sample is the source of the 14 T cell receptor beta chains below, sequenced in a study of cytomegalovirus exposure and HLA in healthy donors (dated by TCRdb to about 2017). The library was generated by the immunoSEQ multiplex PCR assay. A mixture of 60 forward primers for TCR Vbeta segments and 13 reverse primers for TCR Jbeta segments was used in the multiplex PCR. Sourced from immuneACCESS, this table was stored by TCRdb with only in-frame sequences that have V and J called. A share of the clones is absent; for the studies checked, an unresolved V gene accounts for under half, and the remainder has no known explanation. For this sample the table gives some 90,000 clones, of which around 68% were detected only once. The ten most abundant clones make up under 3% of the sample. Material: PBMCs. Receptors originate from a man aged 50-60 years in good health and CMV-seronegative.

The rearrangement links TRBV29-1 to TRBJ1-2, with D possibly TRBD1 on 5 matching bases. The CDR3 has 14 amino acids. The V gene's germline CDR1 is SQVTM and CDR2 ANQGSEA. The V and J ends lost 4 bases and 2 bases respectively, with 14 bases between them. The CDR3 loop is CSVARQGSNYGYTF. For the CDR3, the DNA is TGCAGCGTTGCCCGCCAGGGTTCGAACTATGGCTACACCTTC.

This clone was counted once. The chain uses TRBV7-6 and TRBJ2-7; D perhaps matches TRBD2 (7 bases). Trimming took 1 base from V and 2 from J, leaving 9 bases between them. Germline V CDR1 and CDR2: SGHVS, FNYEAQ. There are 14 residues in the CDR3. The CDR3 reads CASSLGGGTYEQYF. CDR3 coding DNA: TGTGCCAGCAGCTTAGGCGGGGGCACCTACGAGCAGTACTTC. The full variable domain, with the rest looked up from reference TRBV7-6 and TRBJ2-7, is GAGVSQSPRYKVTKRGQDVALRCDPISGHVSLYWYRQALGQGPEFLTYFNYEAQQDKSGLPNDRFSAERPEGSISTLTIQRTEQRDSAMYRCASSLGGGTYEQYFGPGTRLTVT.

This chain joins TRBV5-1 and TRBJ2-1; TRBD2 matches at 7 bases. V gave up 9 bases and J gave up 9 bases; unmatched junction bases: 9. This CDR3 is built from 12 residues. CDR1 and CDR2 (germline): SGHRS, YFSETQ. CDR3 nucleotides: TGCGCCACCGCACAGCGGGGTGGTGAGCAGTTCTTC. The encoded protein is CATAQRGGEQFF.

This chain joins TRBV11-2 and TRBJ2-3, with D unclear. Per the germline V gene, CDR1 is SGHAT and CDR2 is FQNNGV. V was trimmed by 4 bases and J by 2 bases, leaving 16 bases between them. CDR3 length equals 16 residues. DNA of the CDR3: TGTGCCAGCAGCTCGCTAGGTGGATTGGTCACAGATACGCAGTATTTT. Residues: CASSSLGGLVTDTQYF.

This chain connects TRBV15 to TRBJ2-1, with 7 bases aligning to TRBD1. The CDR3 is made up of 17 amino acids. Germline V gene lookup returns CDR1 LNHNV and CDR2 YYDKDF (reference sequence). Trimming cost V 0 bases and J 4 bases; bases outside gene matches: 9. The CDR3 nucleotides read TGTGCCACCAGCAGAGACCGGACAGGAATAGTATACAATGAGCAGTTCTTC. This encodes CATSRDRTGIVYNEQFF.

The J gene is TRBJ2-5, the V gene TRBV21-1; the D segment call TRBD1 is taken from the table without a DNA check. TRBV21-1 is a pseudogene segment. The CDR3 runs to 16 residues. The CDR3: CASSNIPQGVVQTQYF. DNA for the CDR3: TGTGCCAGCAGCAACATCCCGCAGGGGGTGGTGCAGACCCAGTACTTC.

V is TRBV28 and J is TRBJ2-2, with TRBD1 matching over 8 bases. Germline trimming cut 6 bases from V and 4 bases from J; bases unmatched to any gene: 4. The V gene's germline CDR1 is MDHEN and CDR2 SYDVKM. CDR3 length equals 14 residues. The CDR3: CASRSGQGTGELFF. In DNA, the CDR3 is TGTGCCAGCAGGAGCGGACAGGGCACCGGGGAGCTGTTTTTT. The full variable domain, rest sourced from reference TRBV28 and TRBJ2-2, is DVKVTQSSRYLVKRTGEKVFLECVQDMDHENMFWYRQDPGLGLRLIYFSYDVKMKEKGDIPEGYSVSREKKERFSLILESASTNQTSMYLCASRSGQGTGELFFGEGSRLTVL.

The chain combines TRBV28 with TRBJ1-6; a weak D match, TRBD1 (5 bases). Germline CDR1 MDHEN, CDR2 SYDVKM. This CDR3 spans 14 amino acids. Trimming pared 6 bases from V and 6 bases from J, leaving 12 bases between. CDR3 DNA sequence: TGTGCCAGCAGGGTCGAGACAGTTAATTCACCCCTCCACTTT. This codes for CASRVETVNSPLHF.

The table lists this clone with many counts. The chain recombines TRBV11-3 with TRBJ1-1; 7 bases fit TRBD1. From germline, CDR1 is SGHNT and CDR2 YENEEA. This CDR3 spans 11 amino acids. CDR3 residues: CFRQGDPEAFF. CDR3 DNA: TGTTTCCGACAGGGAGACCCTGAAGCTTTCTTT.

This clone has only a few counts. This chain joins TRBV6-5 and TRBJ1-2; 10 bases are shared with TRBD1. This CDR3 is built from 16 residues. The V gene's germline CDR1 is MNHEY and CDR2 SVGAGI. After removal of 2 bases from V and 4 bases from J, the junction contained 7 bases not matched to a gene. The CDR3, as DNA: TGTGCCAGCAGTTACGCAAGGACAGGGGGGACCTATGGCTACACCTTC. This encodes CASSYARTGGTYGYTF.

This clone was picked up a small number of times. The chain joins TRBV5-6 to TRBJ2-7; perhaps TRBD2 as D (6 bases). Germline assignment: CDR1 SGHDT and CDR2 YYEEEE. V was cut by 1 base and J by 2 bases, with 16 bases left in between. The CDR3 runs 16 residues. The CDR3 region is CASSLYGGARTYEQYF. CDR3 sequence (DNA): TGTGCCAGCAGCTTGTATGGCGGGGCACGAACCTACGAGCAGTACTTC.

The chain employs TRBV19 and TRBJ2-5, with TRBD1 matching over 7 bases. The CDR3 length is 15 residues. The V segment lost 5 bases and the J segment 5 bases; nucleotides outside the gene matches: 11. CDR1 is LNHDA and CDR2 is SQIVND in the germline V gene (reference sequence). The CDR3 sequence: CASSARLGGWETQYF. CDR3 DNA: TGTGCCAGTAGTGCGCGATTAGGGGGCTGGGAGACCCAGTACTTC. Together with reference TRBV19 and TRBJ2-5, the CDR3 gives the full variable domain: DGGITQSPKYLFRKEGQNVTLSCEQNLNHDAMYWYRQDPGQGLRLIYYSQIVNDFQKGDIAEGYSVSREKKESFPLTVTSAQKNPTAFYLCASSARLGGWETQYFGPGTRLLVL.

This clone was counted only a few times. The chain has TRBV6-1 and TRBJ2-7; D might be TRBD1 (5 bases). Germline V gives CDR1 MNHNS, CDR2 SASEGT. Deletions cut 5 bases from V and 6 bases from J, with 11 bases between. CDR3 length: 12 residues. CDR3 protein: CASSTRVREQYF. The DNA of the CDR3 is TGTGCCAGCAGTACCAGGGTCCGCGAGCAGTACTTC.

This clone was seen a handful of times. The V and J genes are TRBV5-6 and TRBJ2-7; possible D gene TRBD2, 6 bases. CDR1 and CDR2 (germline): SGHDT, YYEEEE. Trimming stripped 3 bases from V and 4 bases from J, with 8 bases between. This CDR3 is built from 12 residues. The CDR3 DNA reads TGTGCCAGCAGCTGGGGGAGGTACGAGCAGTACTTC. It specifies CASSWGRYEQYF.